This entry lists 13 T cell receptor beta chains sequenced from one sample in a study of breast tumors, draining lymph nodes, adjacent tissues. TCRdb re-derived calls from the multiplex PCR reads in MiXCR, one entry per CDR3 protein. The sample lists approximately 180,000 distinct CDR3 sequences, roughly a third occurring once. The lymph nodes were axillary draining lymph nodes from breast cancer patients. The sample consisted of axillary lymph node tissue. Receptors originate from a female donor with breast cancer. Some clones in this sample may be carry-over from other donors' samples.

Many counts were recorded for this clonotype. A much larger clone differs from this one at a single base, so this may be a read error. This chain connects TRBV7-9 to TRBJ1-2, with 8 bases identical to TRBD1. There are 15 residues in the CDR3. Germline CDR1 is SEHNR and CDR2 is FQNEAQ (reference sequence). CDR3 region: CASSHGGQGAAGYPF. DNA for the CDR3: TGTGCCAGCAGCCATGGTGGACAGGGCGCGGCTGGCTACCCCTTC.

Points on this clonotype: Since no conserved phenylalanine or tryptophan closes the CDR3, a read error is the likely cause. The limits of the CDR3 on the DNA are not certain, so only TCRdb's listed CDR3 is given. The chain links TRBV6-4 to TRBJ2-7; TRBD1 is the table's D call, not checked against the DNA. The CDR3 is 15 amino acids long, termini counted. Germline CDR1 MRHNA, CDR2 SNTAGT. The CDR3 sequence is CASKAPGVWGLRAVH.

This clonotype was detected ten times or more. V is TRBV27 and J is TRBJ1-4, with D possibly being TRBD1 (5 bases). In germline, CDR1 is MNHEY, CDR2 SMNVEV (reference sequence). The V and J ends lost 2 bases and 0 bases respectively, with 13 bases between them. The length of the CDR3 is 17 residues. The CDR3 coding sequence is TGTGCCAGCAGTTTAACCGGGGCAGCCGCAACTAATGAAAAACTGTTTTTT. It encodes CASSLTGAAATNEKLFF.

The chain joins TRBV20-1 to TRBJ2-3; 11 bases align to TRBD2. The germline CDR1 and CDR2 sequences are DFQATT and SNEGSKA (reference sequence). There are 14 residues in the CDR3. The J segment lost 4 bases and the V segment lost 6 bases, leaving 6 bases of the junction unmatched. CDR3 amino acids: CSAASSGRPDTQYF. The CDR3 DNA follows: TGCAGTGCAGCATCTAGCGGGAGGCCAGATACGCAGTATTTT.

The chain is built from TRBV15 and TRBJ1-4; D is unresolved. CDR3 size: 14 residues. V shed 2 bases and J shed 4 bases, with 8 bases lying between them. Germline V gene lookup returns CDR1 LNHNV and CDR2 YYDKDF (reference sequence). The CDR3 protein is CATSRLAFNEKLFF. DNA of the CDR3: TGTGCCACCAGCAGACTAGCCTTTAATGAAAAACTGTTTTTT.

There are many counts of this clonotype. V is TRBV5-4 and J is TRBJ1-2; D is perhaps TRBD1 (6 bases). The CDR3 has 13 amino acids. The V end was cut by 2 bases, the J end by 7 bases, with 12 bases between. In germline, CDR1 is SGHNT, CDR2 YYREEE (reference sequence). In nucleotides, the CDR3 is TGTGCCAGCAGCTTTGGCACAGGGAGTGGCTACACCTTC. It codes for CASSFGTGSGYTF.

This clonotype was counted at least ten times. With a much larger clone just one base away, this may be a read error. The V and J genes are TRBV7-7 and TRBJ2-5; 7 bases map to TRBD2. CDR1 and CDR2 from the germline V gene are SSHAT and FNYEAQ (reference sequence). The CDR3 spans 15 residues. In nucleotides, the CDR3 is TGTGCTAGCAGCCCGGGCCTAGCGGTCCCAGAGACCCAGCACTTC. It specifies CASSPGLAVPETQHF.

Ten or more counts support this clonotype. The DNA of the CDR3 is TGTGCCTGGACCCAAACGGGACAGGGTGTTTGGGGAAACACCATATATTTT. As protein: CAWTQTGQGVWGNTIYF. This rearrangement joins TRBV30 to TRBJ1-3; the match to TRBD1 covers 9 bases. Germline values: CDR1 GTSNPN, CDR2 SVGIG (reference sequence). The length of the CDR3 is 17 residues. Trimming removed 4 bases from V and 4 bases from J; junction bases left unmatched: 14.

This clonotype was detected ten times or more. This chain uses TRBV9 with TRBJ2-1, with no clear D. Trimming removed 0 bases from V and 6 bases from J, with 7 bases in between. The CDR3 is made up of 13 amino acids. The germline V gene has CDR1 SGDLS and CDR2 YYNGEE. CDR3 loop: CASSVASGNEQFF. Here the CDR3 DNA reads TGTGCCAGCAGCGTAGCATCGGGCAATGAGCAGTTCTTC.

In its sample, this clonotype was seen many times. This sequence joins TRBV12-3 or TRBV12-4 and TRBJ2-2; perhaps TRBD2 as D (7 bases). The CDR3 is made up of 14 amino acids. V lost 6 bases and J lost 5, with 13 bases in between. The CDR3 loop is CASRAGGRTGELFF. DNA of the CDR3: TGTGCCAGCAGAGCCGGGGGGCGAACCGGGGAGCTGTTTTTT.

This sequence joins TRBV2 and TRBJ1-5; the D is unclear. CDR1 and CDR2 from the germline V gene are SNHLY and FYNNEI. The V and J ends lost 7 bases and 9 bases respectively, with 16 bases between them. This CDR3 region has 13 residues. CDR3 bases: TGTGCCAGCAACCCGGACGCTCGCCGGCCCCAGCATTTT. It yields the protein CASNPDARRPQHF.

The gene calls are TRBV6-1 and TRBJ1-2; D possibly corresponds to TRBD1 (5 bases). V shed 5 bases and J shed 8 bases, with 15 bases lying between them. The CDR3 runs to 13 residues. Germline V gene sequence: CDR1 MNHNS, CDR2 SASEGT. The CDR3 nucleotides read TGTGCCAGCAGTAGAGAGGGGAGGGCAGGCTACACCTTC. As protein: CASSREGRAGYTF.

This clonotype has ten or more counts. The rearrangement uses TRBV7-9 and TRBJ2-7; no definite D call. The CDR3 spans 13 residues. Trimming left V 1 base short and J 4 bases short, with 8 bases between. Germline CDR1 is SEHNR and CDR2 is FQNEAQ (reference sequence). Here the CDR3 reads CASSLGQQYEQYF. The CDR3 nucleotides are TGTGCCAGCAGCTTAGGCCAGCAATACGAGCAGTACTTC.